Shown below are 14 T cell receptor beta chains from a single sample sequenced in a study of T cells in Graves' hyperthyroidism and ophthalmopathy. There were TCR beta CDR3 regions amplified from RNA transcripts. First-round RT-PCR targeting the TCR CDR3 was performed with the HTBI primer set. MiXCR, run by TCRdb on the multiplex PCR reads, gives a single entry per CDR3 protein. The sample carries more than 500,000 distinct CDR3 sequences, more than 15% recorded once. The sample taken for sequencing was blood. These receptors all stem from a woman between 25 and 40 years old with Graves' ophthalmopathy.

This clonotype was recorded many times. The chain employs TRBV2 and TRBJ2-1; tentative D call: TRBD1 (6 bases). The CDR3 length is 12 residues. Germline-derived CDR1 and CDR2 are SNHLY and FYNNEI. Trimming stripped 10 bases from V and 6 bases from J, with 13 bases between. Here the CDR3 DNA reads TGTGCCACCCAGGGGTCCGGCAATGAGCAGTTCTTC. The encoded protein is CATQGSGNEQFF.

This clonotype was seen ten or more times. The chain combines TRBV28 with TRBJ1-4; 9 bases fit TRBD1. Germline CDR1 MDHEN, CDR2 SYDVKM. The CDR3 has 12 residues. Trimming cost V 7 bases and J 8 bases; bases outside gene matches: 2. CDR3 region: CASNGQGEKLFF. The CDR3 nucleotides read TGTGCCAGCAACGGACAGGGGGAAAAACTGTTTTTT.

This clonotype was observed a handful of times. J is TRBJ1-2 and V is TRBV29-1; TRBD1 aligns across 7 bases. The junction had 5 bases not matched to a gene; V was cut back by 4 bases and J by 0 bases. Per germline, CDR1 SQVTM and CDR2 ANQGSEA. The CDR3 consists of 14 residues. This CDR3 reads CSVVVGQANYGYTF. In nucleotides, the CDR3 is TGCAGCGTTGTGGTTGGACAGGCTAACTATGGCTACACCTTC.

This clonotype was counted many times. The gene calls are TRBV5-1 and TRBJ2-7, with TRBD1 matching over 7 bases. This CDR3 is 14 amino acids long. The junction had 4 bases not matched to a gene; V was cut back by 1 base and J by 3 bases. Per germline, CDR1 SGHRS and CDR2 YFSETQ. CDR3 bases: TGCGCCAGCAGCTTGACCGGGACAGACTACGAGCAGTACTTC. Translation gives CASSLTGTDYEQYF.

The chain couples TRBV24-1 to TRBJ2-3; 7 bases are shared with TRBD1. The J segment lost 1 base and the V segment lost 5 bases, leaving 5 bases of the junction unmatched. The length of the CDR3 is 15 residues. Germline loops: CDR1 KGHDR, CDR2 SFDVKD. The CDR3 here is CATSGLGQGTDTQYF. DNA for the CDR3: TGTGCCACCAGTGGGTTAGGACAGGGCACAGATACGCAGTATTTT.

This chain joins TRBV10-1 and TRBJ2-3; TRBD1 might be the D (6 bases). CDR3 length: 13 residues. V lost 3 bases, J lost 7 bases, and 11 bases lay in between. Germline CDR1 is WNHNN and CDR2 is SYGVQD (reference sequence). CDR3 sequence (DNA): TGCGCCAGCAGTGATATGGGGACAAATACGCAGTATTTT. Translated: CASSDMGTNTQYF.

Comment on this clonotype: This may stem from a read error, because a much larger clone lies one nucleotide away. In this CDR3 the conserved last residue, phenylalanine or tryptophan, is missing, so a read error is likely. The genes are TRBV20-1 and TRBJ2-7; D unresolved. In germline, CDR1 is DFQATT, CDR2 SNEGSKA (reference sequence). V shed 4 bases and J shed 3 bases, with 4 bases lying between them. This CDR3 contains 10 residues. The chain's CDR3 is CSAKGYEQYL. Written as DNA, the CDR3 is TGCAGTGCTAAGGGCTACGAGCAGTACCTC.

In this sample, this clonotype turned up a few times. This rearrangement joins TRBV12-3 or TRBV12-4 to TRBJ1-1; D remains ambiguous. Trimming cost V 7 bases and J 11 bases, with 20 bases left between them. The CDR3 sequence is 13 residues long. Here the CDR3 reads CASMGLGPTAAFF. CDR3 sequence (DNA): TGTGCCAGCATGGGCCTTGGGCCGACTGCGGCTTTCTTT.

This chain links TRBV6-1 with TRBJ2-4; D gene uncertain. In germline, CDR1 is MNHNS, CDR2 SASEGT. Trimming left V 5 bases short and J 9 bases short, with 14 bases between. The CDR3 extends over 13 amino acids. The chain's CDR3 is CASSILWVAIQYF. In DNA, the CDR3 is TGTGCCAGCAGTATCCTTTGGGTTGCCATTCAGTACTTC.

This clonotype has a handful of counts. The chain carries TRBV24-1 and TRBJ2-2; the D gene is possibly TRBD2 (5 bases). Per the germline V gene, CDR1 is KGHDR and CDR2 is SFDVKD. The CDR3 is made up of 18 amino acids. Trimming shortened V by 3 bases and J by 4 bases, and 20 bases separated the two germline ends. The CDR3 nucleotides are TGTGCCACCAGTGATCCCGGCCCGGGTAAAGGGAGCACCGGGGAGCTGTTTTTT. Protein sequence: CATSDPGPGKGSTGELFF.

The CDR3 DNA sequence: TGTGCCAGCAGCCCCTCGGGACTAGTTGACTACGAGCAGTACTTC. This sequence encodes CASSPSGLVDYEQYF. The chain employs TRBV7-3 and TRBJ2-7; 8 positions agree with TRBD2. Germline CDR1 SGHTA, CDR2 FQGTGA. This CDR3 contains 15 residues. Trimming at V came to 5 bases and at J to 3 bases, leaving 9 bases not matched to a gene.

About this clonotype: No DNA is shown, since the ends of the CDR3 on it are uncertain; the CDR3 is the one TCRdb lists. The chain uses TRBV5-1 and TRBJ2-7; the table names TRBD2, a call not compared with the DNA. The V gene's germline CDR1 is SGHRS and CDR2 YFSETQ. The CDR3 is 22 residues long, ends included. CDR3 sequence: CASSFYICSGINPQGHLVEQYF.

This chain joins TRBV20-1 and TRBJ2-1; 8 bases align to TRBD1. There are 15 residues in the CDR3. Germline values: CDR1 DFQATT, CDR2 SNEGSKA (reference sequence). After removal of 0 bases from V and 3 bases from J, the junction contained 4 bases not matched to a gene. The DNA of the CDR3 is TGCAGTGCTAGAGAGACAGGGGAGCGCTACAATGAGCAGTTCTTC. Its translation is CSARETGERYNEQFF.

This clonotype was detected only a few times. The gene calls are TRBV5-1 and TRBJ2-6; maybe TRBD1 (5 bases). V dropped 3 bases and J dropped 1 base, with 11 bases sitting between them. Germline assignment: CDR1 SGHRS and CDR2 YFSETQ. The CDR3 sequence is 16 residues long. The CDR3: CASSSSTASGANVLTF. The CDR3, as DNA: TGCGCCAGCAGCTCGTCGACAGCATCTGGGGCCAACGTCCTGACTTTC. Full variable domain (remainder filled in from reference TRBV5-1 and TRBJ2-6): KAGVTQTPRYLIKTRGQQVTLSCSPISGHRSVSWYQQTPGQGLQFLFEYFSETQRNKGNFPGRFSGRQFSNSRSEMNVSTLELGDSALYLCASSSSTASGANVLTFGAGSRLTVL.